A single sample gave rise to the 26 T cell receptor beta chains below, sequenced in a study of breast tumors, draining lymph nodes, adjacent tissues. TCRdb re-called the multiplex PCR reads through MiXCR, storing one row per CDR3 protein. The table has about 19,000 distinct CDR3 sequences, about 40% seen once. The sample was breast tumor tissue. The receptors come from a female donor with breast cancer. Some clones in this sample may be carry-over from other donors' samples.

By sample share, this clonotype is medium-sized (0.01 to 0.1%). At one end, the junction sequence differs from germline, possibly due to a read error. In DNA, the CDR3 is TGTGCCAGCAGGGAAGGAGTAGGGGAGACCCAGTACTTC. Encoded protein: CASREGVGETQYF. The gene calls are TRBV2 and TRBJ2-5; D remains unclear. Germline values: CDR1 SNHLY, CDR2 FYNNEI. The CDR3 has 13 amino acids. The variable domain in full, with the rest retrieved from reference TRBV2 and TRBJ2-5, is EPEVTQTPSHQVTQMGQEVILRCVPISNHLYFYWYRQILGQKVEFLVSFYNNEISEKSEIFDDQFSVERPDGSNFTLKIRSTKLEDSAMYFCASREGVGETQYFGPGTRLLVL.

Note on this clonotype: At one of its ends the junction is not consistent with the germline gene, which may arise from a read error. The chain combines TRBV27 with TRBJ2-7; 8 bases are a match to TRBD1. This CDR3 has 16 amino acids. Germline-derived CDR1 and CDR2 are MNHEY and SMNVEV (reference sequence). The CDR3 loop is CASSSGAGTGSHEQYF. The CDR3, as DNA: TGCGCCAGCAGTTCCGGAGCCGGGACAGGATCCCACGAGCAGTACTTC.

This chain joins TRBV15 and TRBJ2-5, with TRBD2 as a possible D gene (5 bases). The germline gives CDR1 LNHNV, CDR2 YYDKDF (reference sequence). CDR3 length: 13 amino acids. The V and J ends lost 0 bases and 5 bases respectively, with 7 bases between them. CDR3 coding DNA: TGTGCCACCAGCAGAGATCCGGGGGAGACCCAGTACTTC. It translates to CATSRDPGETQYF. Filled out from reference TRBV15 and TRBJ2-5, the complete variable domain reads DAMVIQNPRYQVTQFGKPVTLSCSQTLNHNVMYWYQQKSSQAPKLLFHYYDKDFNNEADTPDNFQSRRPNTSFCFLDIRSPGLGDTAMYLCATSRDPGETQYFGPGTRLLVL.

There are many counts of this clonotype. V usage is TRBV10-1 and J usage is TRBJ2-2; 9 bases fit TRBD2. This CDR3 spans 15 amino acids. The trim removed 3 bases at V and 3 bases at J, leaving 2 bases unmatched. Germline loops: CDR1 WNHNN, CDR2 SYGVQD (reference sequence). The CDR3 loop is CASSDLAGDTGELFF. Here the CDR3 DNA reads TGCGCCAGCAGTGATTTAGCGGGAGACACCGGGGAGCTGTTTTTT.

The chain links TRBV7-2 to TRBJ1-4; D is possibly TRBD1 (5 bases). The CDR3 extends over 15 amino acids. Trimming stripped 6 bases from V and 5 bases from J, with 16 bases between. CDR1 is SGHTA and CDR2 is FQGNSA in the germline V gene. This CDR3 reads CASSSLRGGNEKLFF. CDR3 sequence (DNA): TGTGCCAGCAGTAGTCTTCGGGGCGGAAATGAAAAACTGTTTTTT.

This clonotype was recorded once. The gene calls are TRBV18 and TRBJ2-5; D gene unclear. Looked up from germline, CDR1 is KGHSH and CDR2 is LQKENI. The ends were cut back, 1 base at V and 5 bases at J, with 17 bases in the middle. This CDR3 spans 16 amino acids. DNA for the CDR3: TGTGCCAGCTCACCACTTCTCATAGGGCTACAGGAGACCCAGTACTTC. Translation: CASSPLLIGLQETQYF.

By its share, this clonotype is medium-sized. The chain's CDR3 is CASSSRTGGVNGYTF. The CDR3 DNA reads TGTGCCAGCAGCTCAAGGACAGGCGGGGTGAATGGCTACACCTTC. V is TRBV7-8 and J is TRBJ1-2; TRBD1 aligns across 7 bases. The CDR3 runs to 15 residues. Germline CDR1 SGHVS, CDR2 FQNEAQ. Losses at the gene ends were 4 bases for V and 6 bases for J; bases not matched to a gene: 11.

This CDR3 reads CASSPQGRGTRGETQYF. The CDR3 DNA follows: TGTGCCAGCAGCCCTCAAGGTCGGGGGACTAGAGGGGAGACCCAGTACTTC. V and J are TRBV7-9 and TRBJ2-5; 8 nucleotides match TRBD2. Germline V lookup: CDR1 SEHNR, CDR2 FQNEAQ (reference sequence). The trim removed 5 bases at V and 5 bases at J, leaving 16 bases unmatched. This CDR3 contains 17 residues.

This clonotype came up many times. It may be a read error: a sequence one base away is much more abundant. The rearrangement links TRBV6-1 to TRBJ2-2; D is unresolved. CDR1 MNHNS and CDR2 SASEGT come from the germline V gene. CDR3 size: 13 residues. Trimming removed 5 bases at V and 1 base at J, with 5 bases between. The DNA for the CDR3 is TGTGCCAGCAGTCAATGGAACACCGGGGAGCTGTTTTTT. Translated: CASSQWNTGELFF.

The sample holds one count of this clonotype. The CDR3 is CSARPTGELGYGYTF. As DNA, the CDR3 is TGCAGTGCTCGACCGACAGGGGAGTTGGGCTATGGCTACACCTTC. This chain joins TRBV20-1 and TRBJ1-2; the match to TRBD1 covers 8 bases. This CDR3 has 15 amino acids. The V gene end was trimmed by 5 bases and the J gene end by 4 bases; junction bases not matched to a gene: 12. The germline V gene encodes CDR1 DFQATT and CDR2 SNEGSKA (reference sequence).

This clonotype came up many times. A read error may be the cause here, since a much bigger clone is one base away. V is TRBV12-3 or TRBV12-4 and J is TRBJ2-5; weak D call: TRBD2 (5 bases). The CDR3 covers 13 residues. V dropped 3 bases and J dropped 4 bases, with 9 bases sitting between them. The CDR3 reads CASSFVLGETQYF. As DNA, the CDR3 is TGTGCCAGCAGTTTCGTACTAGGAGAGACCCAGTACTTC.

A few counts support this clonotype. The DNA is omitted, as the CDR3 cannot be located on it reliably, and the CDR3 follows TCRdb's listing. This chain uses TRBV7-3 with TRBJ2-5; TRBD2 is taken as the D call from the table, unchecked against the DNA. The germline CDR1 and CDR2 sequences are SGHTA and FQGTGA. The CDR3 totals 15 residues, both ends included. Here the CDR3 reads CASSFGGGAPEAPYF.

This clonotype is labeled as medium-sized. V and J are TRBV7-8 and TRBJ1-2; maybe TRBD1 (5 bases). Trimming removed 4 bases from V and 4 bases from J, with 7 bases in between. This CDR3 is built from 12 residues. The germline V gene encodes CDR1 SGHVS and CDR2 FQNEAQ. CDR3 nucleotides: TGTGCCAGCAGCTCCGGGGGCTATGGCTACACCTTC. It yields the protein CASSSGGYGYTF.

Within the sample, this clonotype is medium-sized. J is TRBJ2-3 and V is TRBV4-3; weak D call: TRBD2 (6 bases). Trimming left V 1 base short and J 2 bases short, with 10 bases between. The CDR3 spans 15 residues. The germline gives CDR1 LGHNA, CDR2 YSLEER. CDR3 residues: CASSQVAGYTDTQYF. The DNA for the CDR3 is TGCGCCAGCAGCCAAGTGGCGGGGTACACAGATACGCAGTATTTT.

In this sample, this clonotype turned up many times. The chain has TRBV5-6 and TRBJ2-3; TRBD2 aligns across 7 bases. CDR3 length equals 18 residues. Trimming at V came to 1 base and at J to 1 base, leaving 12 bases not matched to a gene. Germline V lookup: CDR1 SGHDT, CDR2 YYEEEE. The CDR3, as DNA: TGTGCCAGCAGCTTGTTCTGGGGCGGGAGTGCTGGCACAGATACGCAGTATTTT. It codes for CASSLFWGGSAGTDTQYF.

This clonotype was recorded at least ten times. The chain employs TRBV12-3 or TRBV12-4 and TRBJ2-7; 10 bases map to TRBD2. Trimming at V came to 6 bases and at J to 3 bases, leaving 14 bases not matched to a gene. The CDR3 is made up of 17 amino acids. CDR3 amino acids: CASSADLGASGSYEQYF. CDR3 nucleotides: TGTGCCAGCAGCGCTGACCTTGGGGCTAGCGGGAGCTACGAGCAGTACTTC.

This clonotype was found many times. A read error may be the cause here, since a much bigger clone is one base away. The CDR3 bases are TGCAGTGCTACGAACTACAGGGTCAATCCGCCCCAGCATTTT. Encoded protein: CSATNYRVNPPQHF. V is TRBV20-1 and J is TRBJ1-5; TRBD1 might be the D (6 bases). The CDR3 is 14 residues long. CDR1 DFQATT and CDR2 SNEGSKA come from the germline V gene (reference sequence).

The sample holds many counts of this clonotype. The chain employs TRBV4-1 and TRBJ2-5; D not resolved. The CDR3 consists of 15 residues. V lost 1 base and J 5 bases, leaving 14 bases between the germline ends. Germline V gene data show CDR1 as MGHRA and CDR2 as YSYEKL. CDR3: CASSQGFGVRETQYF. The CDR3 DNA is TGCGCCAGCAGCCAAGGATTTGGGGTGAGGGAGACCCAGTACTTC.

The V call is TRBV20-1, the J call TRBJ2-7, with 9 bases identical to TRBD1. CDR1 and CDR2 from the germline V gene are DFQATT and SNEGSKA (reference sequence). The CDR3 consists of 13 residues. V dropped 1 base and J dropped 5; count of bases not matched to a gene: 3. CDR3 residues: CSARVGTGNEQYF. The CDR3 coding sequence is TGCAGTGCTAGAGTTGGGACAGGGAACGAGCAGTACTTC.

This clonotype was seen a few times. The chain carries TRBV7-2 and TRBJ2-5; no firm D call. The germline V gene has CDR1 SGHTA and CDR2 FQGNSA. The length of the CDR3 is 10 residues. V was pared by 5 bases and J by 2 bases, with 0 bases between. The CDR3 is CASSQETQYF. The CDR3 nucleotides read TGTGCCAGCAGCCAAGAGACCCAGTACTTC.

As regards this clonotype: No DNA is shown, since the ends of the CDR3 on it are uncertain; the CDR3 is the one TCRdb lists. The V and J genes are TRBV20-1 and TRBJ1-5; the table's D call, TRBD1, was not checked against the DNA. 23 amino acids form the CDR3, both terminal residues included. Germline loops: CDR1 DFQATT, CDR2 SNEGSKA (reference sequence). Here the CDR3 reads CSAGDSWGYGYTFGSGTSQPQHF.

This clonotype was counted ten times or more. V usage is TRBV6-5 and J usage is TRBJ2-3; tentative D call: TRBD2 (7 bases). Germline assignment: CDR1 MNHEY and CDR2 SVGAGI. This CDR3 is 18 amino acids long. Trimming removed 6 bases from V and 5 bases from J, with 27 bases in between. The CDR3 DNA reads TGTGCCAGCAGCTCATCCTCGATGTGGGGGGGCTCGGGAGATACGCAGTATTTT. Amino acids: CASSSSSMWGGSGDTQYF.

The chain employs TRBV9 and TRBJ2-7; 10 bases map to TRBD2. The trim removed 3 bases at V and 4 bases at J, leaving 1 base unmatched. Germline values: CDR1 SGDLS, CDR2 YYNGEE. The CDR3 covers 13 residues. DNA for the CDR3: TGTGCCAGCAGCGCTAGCGGGAGTTACGAGCAGTACTTC. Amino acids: CASSASGSYEQYF.

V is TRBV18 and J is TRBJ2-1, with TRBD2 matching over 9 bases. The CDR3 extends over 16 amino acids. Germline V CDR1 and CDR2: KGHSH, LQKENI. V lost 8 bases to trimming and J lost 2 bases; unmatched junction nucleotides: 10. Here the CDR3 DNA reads TGTGCCAGCGCGTCGGTAGCGGGAGAGACCTACAATGAGCAGTTCTTC. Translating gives CASASVAGETYNEQFF.

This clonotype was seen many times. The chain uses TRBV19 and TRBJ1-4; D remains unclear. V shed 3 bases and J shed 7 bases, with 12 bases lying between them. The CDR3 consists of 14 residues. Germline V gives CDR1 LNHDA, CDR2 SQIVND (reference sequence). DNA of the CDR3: TGTGCCAGTAGTATCAGCACACTTATTGAAAAACTGTTTTTT. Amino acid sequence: CASSISTLIEKLFF.

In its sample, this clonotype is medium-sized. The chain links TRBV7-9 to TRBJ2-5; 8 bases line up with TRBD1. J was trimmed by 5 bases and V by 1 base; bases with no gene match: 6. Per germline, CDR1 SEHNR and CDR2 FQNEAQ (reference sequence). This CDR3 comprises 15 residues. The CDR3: CASSLGDTGGETQYF. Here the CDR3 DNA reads TGTGCCAGCAGCTTAGGTGACACAGGGGGGGAGACCCAGTACTTC.